The rows below give T cell receptor beta chains drawn from one sample of a study of OX40 agonist ivuxolimab in advanced cancers. Profiled with immunoSEQ multiplex PCR; TCRdb holds only in-frame clones, not every one. The sample shows tens of thousands of clones, approximately 94% of them seen only once. Specimen: CD4+ or CD8+ T cells sorted from blood, collected in a trial of the OX40 agonist ivuxolimab. The receptors come from an adult with an advanced solid tumor such as melanoma, head and neck, liver or kidney cancer. Each CDR3 is given with its conserved first and last residue. A D gene is named only where the DNA matches it firmly. Rows give clone size only sometimes, using once, few, many, or a class for an expanded clone.

cdr3_length	clone_size	v_call	d_call	j_call	cdr3_aa	cdr3_nt
16	-	TRBV10-3	TRBD2	TRBJ2-1	CAISGLWAGGLNEQFF	TGTGCCATCAGTGGTTTGTGGGCGGGGGGACTCAATGAGCAGTTCTTC
15	-	TRBV5-1	TRBD2	TRBJ2-7	CASSLVLREGDEQYF	TGCGCCAGCAGCTTGGTGTTGCGGGAGGGCGACGAGCAGTACTTC
19	-	TRBV5-4	TRBD1	TRBJ1-6	CASSPDRVNKGSYNSPLHF	TGTGCCAGCAGTCCCGACAGGGTAAACAAAGGCTCCTATAATTCACCCCTCCACTTT
14	-	TRBV13	TRBD1	TRBJ1-2	CASSSGGQPYGYTF	TGTGCCAGCAGCTCAGGGGGACAGCCTTATGGCTACACCTTC
16	-	TRBV7-2	-	TRBJ1-6	CASSLASGEPNSPLHF	TGTGCCAGCAGCTTGGCTTCCGGGGAACCGAATTCACCCCTCCACTTT
14	-	TRBV9	-	TRBJ2-7	CASSVDGSGYEQYF	TGTGCCAGCAGCGTAGATGGATCTGGCTACGAGCAGTACTTC
16	-	TRBV6-1	-	TRBJ1-3	CASSGPGQLSGNTIYF	TGTGCCAGCAGTGGACCGGGACAACTCTCTGGAAACACCATATATTTT
16	-	TRBV27	-	TRBJ2-2	CASSFGPAANTGELFF	TGTGCCAGCAGTTTCGGACCAGCCGCGAACACCGGGGAGCTGTTTTTT
14	-	TRBV6-5	TRBD2	TRBJ2-3	CASSFGTSIDTQYF	TGTGCCAGCAGTTTCGGGACTAGCATAGATACGCAGTATTTT
15	-	TRBV27	-	TRBJ1-2	CASSIGLGANYGYTF	TGTGCCAGCAGTATCGGACTAGGGGCAAACTATGGCTACACCTTC
13	-	TRBV29-1	-	TRBJ2-2	CSVEPSNTGELFF	TGCAGCGTTGAACCCAGCAACACCGGGGAGCTGTTTTTT
15	few	TRBV7-9	-	TRBJ1-1	CASSPPGRSNTEAFF	TGTGCCAGCAGCCCCCCGGGACGGTCAAACACTGAAGCTTTCTTT
14	-	TRBV27	-	TRBJ2-1	CASSFTASRQEQFF	TGTGCCAGCAGTTTCACGGCTAGCCGACAAGAGCAGTTCTTC
12	-	TRBV7-8	-	TRBJ1-1	CASSRANTEAFF	TGTGCCAGCAGCCGAGCGAACACTGAAGCTTTCTTT
12	-	TRBV28	-	TRBJ2-3	CASSISAGLQYF	TGTGCCAGCAGTATCTCCGCGGGATTGCAGTATTTT
15	-	TRBV4-3	-	TRBJ2-7	CASSQDTGGLYEQYF	TGCGCCAGCAGCCAAGATACGGGGGGCCTATACGAGCAGTACTTC
12	once	TRBV4-1	-	TRBJ1-1	CASSHRNTEAFF	TGCGCCAGCAGCCACAGAAACACTGAAGCTTTCTTT
14	-	TRBV29-1	TRBD1	TRBJ1-2	CSADRDRTNYGYTF	TGCAGCGCTGACCGGGACAGAACTAACTATGGCTACACCTTC
14	-	TRBV28	-	TRBJ2-5	CASSSRGIQETQYF	TGTGCCAGCAGTTCCCGGGGGATTCAAGAGACCCAGTACTTC
16	-	TRBV4-3	TRBD2	TRBJ2-3	CASSQDGGGAADTQYF	TGCGCCAGCAGCCAAGATGGCGGGGGGGCCGCAGATACGCAGTATTTT
18	-	TRBV21-1	-	TRBJ1-1	CASSKDPGGVGYRPEAFF	TGTGCCAGCAGCAAAGACCCAGGGGGCGTTGGTTACCGACCTGAAGCTTTCTTT
14	-	TRBV27	-	TRBJ2-5	CASSTTMGEETQYF	TGTGCCAGCAGTACAACCATGGGAGAAGAGACCCAGTACTTC
13	-	TRBV6-5	-	TRBJ2-7	CASSYAGPYEQYF	TGTGCCAGCAGTTACGCCGGGCCCTACGAGCAGTACTTC
14	once	TRBV19	-	TRBJ1-2	CASNIGQLRYGYTF	TGTGCCAGTAATATTGGACAGCTTCGATATGGCTACACCTTC
14	-	TRBV4-3	TRBD1	TRBJ2-7	CASSQDRQGYEQYF	TGCGCCAGCAGCCAAGATAGACAGGGTTACGAGCAGTACTTC
14	-	TRBV25-1	-	TRBJ1-1	CASSVGQKGTEAFF	TGTGCCAGCAGTGTTGGACAGAAAGGCACTGAAGCTTTCTTT
15	-	TRBV27	-	TRBJ1-1	CASRRRRALIAEAFF	TGTGCCAGCAGAAGGCGACGGGCCTTAATCGCTGAAGCTTTCTTT
18	-	TRBV2	-	TRBJ2-3	CASSEARSGGGWTDTQYF	TGTGCCAGCAGTGAAGCTCGCTCCGGGGGAGGTTGGACAGATACGCAGTATTTT
16	-	TRBV4-3	TRBD1	TRBJ1-6	CASSPGQGNNGEPLHF	TGCGCCAGCAGCCCCGGACAGGGGAACAATGGTGAACCCCTCCACTTT
15	-	TRBV27	-	TRBJ1-5	CASSRDRSSNQPQHF	TGTGCCAGCAGTAGGGACCGCAGTAGCAATCAGCCCCAGCATTTT
16	once	TRBV7-3	TRBD2	TRBJ2-3	CASSLASGASTDTQYF	TGTGCCAGCAGCTTGGCCAGCGGGGCTAGCACAGATACGCAGTATTTT
16	once	TRBV7-9	TRBD1	TRBJ2-1	CASSFTPTGTGDEQFF	TGTGCCAGCAGCTTTACCCCGACAGGGACAGGGGATGAGCAGTTCTTC
15	-	TRBV4-1	TRBD1	TRBJ2-7	CASSQIGQASYEQYF	TGCGCCAGCAGCCAAATAGGACAGGCCTCCTACGAGCAGTACTTC
17	-	TRBV14	TRBD2	TRBJ2-1	CASSQLRREGRGDEQFF	TGTGCCAGCAGCCAACTAAGGAGGGAGGGCCGGGGGGATGAGCAGTTCTTC